A single TCR beta chain is shown here with its context. This sample stems from a study of blood T cell repertoires in COVID-19. Overall study context: Collection of acute and convalescent COVID-19 samples took place in the United States, Italy and Spain. Sources were T cells, B-cell-depleted T cells, or PBMCs; the material itself was cDNA or gDNA.

Per the authors' pipeline: Estimation of nucleated cell counts relied on the amplification of reference gene primers. Data came from immunoSEQ multiplex PCR; TCRdb stores just in-frame clones and leaves some out. Clone size and the V and J calls come from that table; the DNA yielded D and trimming. Altogether 45,000 to 55,000 clones are present, about 92% being singletons, with the ten largest covering over 3%. Germline values: CDR1 SGDLS, CDR2 YYNGEE. This CDR3 comprises 15 residues. The trim removed 0 bases at V and 0 bases at J, leaving 1 base unmatched. The chain carries TRBV9 and TRBJ1-2; 8 nucleotides line up with TRBD1. The clonotype originates from a human donor in a cohort sampled during active COVID-19. Sequencing was performed on peripheral blood. The CDR3 DNA sequence: TGTGCCAGCAGCGTAGGGGGACAGGCTAACTATGGCTACACCTTC. Protein product: CASSVGGQANYGYTF. Supplemented by reference TRBV9 and TRBJ1-2, the full variable domain reads DSGVTQTPKHLITATGQRVTLRCSPRSGDLSVYWYQQSLDQGLQFLIQYYNGEERAKGNILERFSAQQFPDLHSELNLSSLELGDSALYFCASSVGGQANYGYTFGSGTRLTVV.